Sequencing of this TCR beta chain was carried out in a study of identifying expanded T cells in peripheral blood. This clone was picked up one time. Profiling relied on immunoSEQ multiplex PCR, and the TCRdb table lists in-frame clones only, not all of them. The sample has over 65,000 clones; 70% to 90% are singletons. The CDR3 runs 12 residues. The germline CDR1 and CDR2 sequences are GTSNPN and SVGIG (reference sequence). V lost 8 bases to trimming and J lost 7 bases; unmatched junction nucleotides: 8. The chain carries TRBV30 and TRBJ2-1, with TRBD2 identical over 7 bases. Sample: blood. The sequence came from a person aged 18-70 years in good health. This CDR3 is CASSRTRNEQFF. As DNA, the CDR3 is TGTGCCAGTTCCCGGACTAGGAATGAGCAGTTCTTC. The full variable domain, its missing parts supplied by reference TRBV30 and TRBJ2-1, is SQTIHQWPATLVQPVGSPLSLECTVEGTSNPNLYWYRQAAGRGLQLLFYSVGIGQISSEVPQNLSASRPQDRQFILSSKKLLLSDSGFYLCASSRTRNEQFFGPGTRLTVL.